What follows are 17 T cell receptor beta chains derived from one specimen sequenced in a study of T cell responses to AZD1222 COVID-19 vaccine. The protocol was immunoSEQ multiplex PCR, while the TCRdb copy is restricted to in-frame clones and leaves out a portion. The repertoire consists of around 110,000 clones, with approximately 90% occurring once and the leading ten covering approximately 1.5%. The specimen was peripheral blood, collected on day 0 of AZD1222 vaccination. The receptors come from an adult in good health.

This rearrangement joins TRBV7-9 to TRBJ2-5, with D tentatively TRBD1 or TRBD2 (6 bases each). V was trimmed by 6 bases and J by 5 bases, leaving 16 bases between them. Germline CDR1 and CDR2: SEHNR and FQNEAQ (reference sequence). The CDR3 totals 14 residues. CDR3 coding DNA: TGTGCCAGCAGTGCTAGGGGGGTTGGCGAGACCCAGTACTTC. Its protein is CASSARGVGETQYF.

J is TRBJ2-1 and V is TRBV20-1; D gene unclear. With 3 bases removed from V and 4 bases from J, the gap between germline ends came to 4 bases. Germline-derived CDR1 and CDR2 are DFQATT and SNEGSKA (reference sequence). The CDR3 is 11 amino acids. In DNA, the CDR3 is TGCAGTGCTAGGCAGTACAATGAGCAGTTCTTC. Residues: CSARQYNEQFF.

This clone was seen a handful of times. This chain links TRBV29-1 with TRBJ2-6; D is unresolved. Germline CDR1 is SQVTM and CDR2 is ANQGSEA. The V end was cut by 7 bases, the J end by 2 bases, with 6 bases between. There are 12 residues in the CDR3. CDR3 loop: CSAGPGANVLTF. The CDR3 DNA is TGCAGCGCTGGTCCTGGGGCCAACGTCCTGACTTTC.

The chain employs TRBV11-1 and TRBJ2-3; D possibly uses TRBD1 or TRBD2 (6 bases each). This CDR3 spans 16 amino acids. Per the germline V gene, CDR1 is SGHAT and CDR2 is FQDESV (reference sequence). V was trimmed by 4 bases and J by 0 bases, leaving 14 bases between them. As DNA, the CDR3 is TGTGCCAGCAGCTCGCTAGGGGGGACTAGCACAGATACGCAGTATTTT. Translated: CASSSLGGTSTDTQYF.

This chain joins TRBV28 and TRBJ1-2; possibly TRBD1 for D (5 bases). Trimming pared 8 bases from V and 4 bases from J, leaving 11 bases between. This CDR3 region has 12 residues. The germline V gene has CDR1 MDHEN and CDR2 SYDVKM. CDR3 protein: CASFGGTYGYTF. CDR3 bases: TGTGCCAGCTTCGGGGGTACCTATGGCTACACCTTC.

This clone was detected only once. The rearrangement links TRBV15 to TRBJ2-7; a weak D match, TRBD1 (6 bases). CDR1 and CDR2 (germline): LNHNV, YYDKDF (reference sequence). This CDR3 comprises 13 residues. In DNA, the CDR3 is TGTGCCACCGGCAGAGATGGGACAAGCGAGCAGTACGTC. This translates into CATGRDGTSEQYV.

This clone was seen just once. The gene calls are TRBV19 and TRBJ2-2; the D is unclear. The V end lost 3 bases, the J end lost 2 bases, and 7 bases lay between the germline ends. The germline CDR1 and CDR2 sequences are LNHDA and SQIVND (reference sequence). The CDR3 length is 14 residues. The chain's CDR3 is CASSIRSNTGELFF. DNA for the CDR3: TGTGCCAGTAGTATCCGCAGCAACACCGGGGAGCTGTTTTTT. The full variable domain, completed using reference TRBV19 and TRBJ2-2, is DGGITQSPKYLFRKEGQNVTLSCEQNLNHDAMYWYRQDPGQGLRLIYYSQIVNDFQKGDIAEGYSVSREKKESFPLTVTSAQKNPTAFYLCASSIRSNTGELFFGEGSRLTVL.

This clone was picked up one time. The V gene is TRBV3-1 (or the pseudogene TRBV3-2), the J gene TRBJ1-1, with 9 bases that match TRBD1. Trimming at V came to 4 bases and at J to 5 bases, leaving 2 bases not matched to a gene. This CDR3 is 13 amino acids long. CDR1 is LGHDT, CDR2 YNNKEL, per germline (reference sequence). CDR3 sequence reads: CASSRGQGTEAFF. The CDR3 nucleotides read TGTGCCAGCAGCCGAGGACAGGGGACTGAAGCTTTCTTT.

This chain links TRBV24-1 with TRBJ2-3; 8 bases are a match to TRBD1. After removal of 5 bases from V and 2 bases from J, the junction contained 8 bases not matched to a gene. Germline values: CDR1 KGHDR, CDR2 SFDVKD. CDR3 length equals 16 residues. The CDR3 sequence: CATSASRTGITDTQYF. CDR3 sequence (DNA): TGTGCCACCAGTGCCTCTAGGACAGGGATCACAGATACGCAGTATTTT.

The CDR3 nucleotides read TGTGCCTGGAGTGTTCCTGAAAGGGTTGACACCATATATTTT. Translating gives CAWSVPERVDTIYF. This chain joins TRBV30 and TRBJ1-3; D unclear. The CDR3 loop spans 14 amino acids. The V end was cut by 0 bases, the J end by 8 bases, with 14 bases between. Germline values: CDR1 GTSNPN, CDR2 SVGIG (reference sequence).

V is TRBV7-9 and J is TRBJ2-2; no definite D call. The CDR3 runs 13 residues. V was cut by 1 base and J by 5 bases, with 5 bases left in between. Germline CDR1 and CDR2: SEHNR and FQNEAQ (reference sequence). The CDR3 is CASSLEGTGELFF. The CDR3 bases are TGTGCCAGCAGCTTAGAAGGGACCGGGGAGCTGTTTTTT. Full variable domain (outside the CDR3, taken from reference TRBV7-9 and TRBJ2-2): DTGVSQNPRHKITKRGQNVTFRCDPISEHNRLYWYRQTLGQGPEFLTYFQNEAQLEKSRLLSDRFSAERPKGSFSTLEIQRTEQGDSAMYLCASSLEGTGELFFGEGSRLTVL.

This chain joins TRBV27 and TRBJ2-5; a possible D gene is TRBD1 (6 bases). CDR1 MNHEY and CDR2 SMNVEV come from the germline V gene (reference sequence). V was trimmed by 5 bases and J by 4 bases, leaving 17 bases between them. The CDR3 consists of 15 residues. The CDR3 region has the DNA TGTGCCAGCAGTACGCAACAGGGTTTGGCAGAGACCCAGTACTTC. Encoded protein: CASSTQQGLAETQYF.

The chain couples TRBV11-2 to TRBJ1-4; no clear D. CDR3 length: 12 amino acids. CDR1 and CDR2 (germline): SGHAT, FQNNGV. The germline V and J ends were trimmed by 0 bases and 14 bases, with 10 bases remaining between them. CDR3 DNA sequence: TGTGCCAGCAGCTTAGATCCTGGAATGCTGTTTTTT. This encodes CASSLDPGMLFF.

This clone has just a few counts. The J gene is TRBJ1-3, the V gene TRBV11-3; 7 bases are shared with TRBD1. The CDR3 spans 15 residues. Trimming removed 5 bases from V and 0 bases from J; junction bases left unmatched: 4. Germline V lookup: CDR1 SGHNT, CDR2 YENEEA. CDR3 bases: TGTGCCAGCAGCACGACAGGGCTCTCTGGAAACACCATATATTTT. This gives the protein CASSTTGLSGNTIYF.

This chain connects TRBV20-1 to TRBJ1-1; possibly TRBD1 for D (6 bases). The CDR3 is made up of 14 amino acids. Germline CDR1 is DFQATT and CDR2 is SNEGSKA (reference sequence). Trimming removed 3 bases from V and 2 bases from J, with 13 bases in between. The chain's CDR3 is CSASESRGNTEAFF. The CDR3 DNA follows: TGCAGTGCTAGTGAAAGCAGGGGCAACACTGAAGCTTTCTTT.

The genes are TRBV5-4 and TRBJ2-6; D remains unclear. Germline CDR1 is SGHNT and CDR2 is YYREEE (reference sequence). There are 16 residues in the CDR3. V gave up 0 bases and J gave up 2 bases, with 9 bases separating them. In DNA, the CDR3 is TGTGCCAGCAGCTTGGTCAGTGGGACTGGGGCCAACGTCCTGACTTTC. Its protein is CASSLVSGTGANVLTF.

This sequence joins TRBV10-1 and TRBJ2-7; D is unclear. CDR3 size: 9 residues. CDR1 is WNHNN, CDR2 SYGVQD, per germline (reference sequence). Trimming shortened V by 9 bases and J by 3 bases, and 3 bases separated the two germline ends. In DNA, the CDR3 is TGCGCCAGGTTCTACGAGCAGTACGTC. Amino acids: CARFYEQYV.